Listed below are T cell receptor beta chains from one sample, sequenced in a study of cytomegalovirus exposure and HLA in healthy donors. Using immunoSEQ multiplex PCR, the repertoire was profiled, and TCRdb retains in-frame clones only, with some absent. Of 110,000 or so clones in the sample, around 69% are singletons; the top ten hold 16%. The specimen was PBMCs. The receptors shown here come from a man aged 50 to 60 in good health and CMV-seropositive. Both conserved end residues are part of each CDR3. Each record gives: clone size, D gene, J gene, V gene, CDR3 DNA, CDR3 protein. The D gene is left open where the match is weak. Rows may omit the clone size; those that give it use once, few, many or a size class.

>NA|NA|TRBJ1-2|TRBV13
TGTGCCAGCAGCTTAGACACAGGGTATGGCTACACCTTC
CASSLDTGYGYTF
>NA|NA|TRBJ1-1|TRBV2
TGTGCCAGCAGTGAAAGGCTTACAGGGAAGGACATCACTGAAGCTTTCTTT
CASSERLTGKDITEAFF
>NA|NA|TRBJ2-4|TRBV9
TGTGCCAGCAGCCCAACCTCGGACTCCTTAGCCAAAAACATTCAGTACTTC
CASSPTSDSLAKNIQYF
>NA|NA|TRBJ1-5|TRBV5-1
TGCGCCAGCAGCTTGGTGGCTGGGGGCGGTTGGCCCCAGCATTTT
CASSLVAGGGWPQHF
>NA|NA|TRBJ1-1|TRBV7-2
TGTGCCAGCAGCTTAGCCCCCCAGGGGAACACTGAAGCTTTCTTT
CASSLAPQGNTEAFF
>NA|NA|TRBJ2-1|TRBV14
TGTGCCAGCAGCCAAGATTGGTCGGGTCCAAAAAATGAGCAGTTCTTC
CASSQDWSGPKNEQFF
>NA|TRBD1|TRBJ2-3|TRBV27
TGTGCCAGCAGTTCCACCCGACAGGGAGATACGCAGTATTTT
CASSSTRQGDTQYF
>NA|NA|TRBJ2-7|TRBV29-1
TGCAGCGTCCTCGGGAGCGGCGAGCAGTACTTC
CSVLGSGEQYF
>NA|NA|TRBJ2-5|TRBV5-6
TGTGCCAGCAGCCCTCCGCTTGCTAGCGACGAGACCCAGTACTTC
CASSPPLASDETQYF
>NA|NA|TRBJ2-5|TRBV5-6
TGTGCCAGCAGCTTGGGCGGGTCAGAGACCCAGTACTTC
CASSLGGSETQYF
>few|NA|TRBJ1-5|TRBV4-1
TGCGCCAGCAGCCAGGGCGACATGAGCAATCAGCCCCAGCATTTT
CASSQGDMSNQPQHF
>NA|NA|TRBJ1-3|TRBV5-4
TGTGCCAGCAGCACAGGCAACTCTGGAAACACCATATATTTT
CASSTGNSGNTIYF
>NA|NA|TRBJ1-6|TRBV6-1
TGTGCCAGCAGTGAAGCGCGAGGGCCCCTCCACTTT
CASSEARGPLHF
>NA|NA|TRBJ1-2|TRBV5-8
TGTGCCAGCAGCTTGGCAGGGCTCTATGGCTACACCTTC
CASSLAGLYGYTF
>NA|NA|TRBJ1-4|TRBV11-3
TGTGCCAGCAGCTTAGAAGGGCCCAGGGCCGGTAATGAAAAACTGTTTTTT
CASSLEGPRAGNEKLFF
>NA|TRBD1|TRBJ2-7|TRBV27
TGTGCCAGCAGGCCGCACGGGACAGTCTCCTACGAGCAGTACTTC
CASRPHGTVSYEQYF
>NA|NA|TRBJ1-5|TRBV10-1
TGCGCCAGCAGTGAGGGCATCAATCAGCCCCAGCATTTT
CASSEGINQPQHF
>NA|TRBD2|TRBJ2-7|TRBV5-1
TGCGCCAGCAGCGCTCCGAGCGGGACCCTTTACTACGAGCAGTACTTC
CASSAPSGTLYYEQYF
>NA|NA|TRBJ1-5|TRBV6-5
TGTGCCAGCAGTTTCCAAGGGAGTCAGCCCCAGCATTTT
CASSFQGSQPQHF
>NA|NA|TRBJ2-2|TRBV19
TGTGCCAGTAGTATAGCCCCAGGGCTGGCCGGGGAGCTGTTTTTT
CASSIAPGLAGELFF
>NA|NA|TRBJ1-3|TRBV5-1
TGCGCCAGCAGCCCCCTCGGTCTCCTCCCTGGAAACACCATATATTTT
CASSPLGLLPGNTIYF
>NA|NA|TRBJ2-5|TRBV6-5
TGTGCCAGCAGCAAGCTGAAAAGGGGTTTCGGGACCCAGTACTTC
CASSKLKRGFGTQYF
>few|TRBD1|TRBJ1-1|TRBV11-2
TGTGCCAGCAGCTTACCCACAGGGGATGGCACTGAAGCTTTCTTT
CASSLPTGDGTEAFF
>few|TRBD2|TRBJ2-7|TRBV5-6
TGTGCCAGCAGTTACTCGGGGGGTAGCGACGAGCAGTACTTC
CASSYSGGSDEQYF
>NA|NA|TRBJ1-5|TRBV9
TGTGCCAGCAGCGGACATGTGGGTCAGCCCCAGCATTTT
CASSGHVGQPQHF
>NA|TRBD1|TRBJ2-1|TRBV19
TGTGCCAGTAGTGGAGACAGGGGCGTAGTCGATGAGCAGTTCTTC
CASSGDRGVVDEQFF
>NA|NA|TRBJ1-6|TRBV4-1
TGCGCCAGCAGCCACTCGGGACATCCTGATTTCGATTCACCCCTCCACTTT
CASSHSGHPDFDSPLHF
>NA|NA|TRBJ2-2|TRBV6-5
TGTGCCAGCAGTTACTCGACCGGGTACGGGGAGCTGTTTTTT
CASSYSTGYGELFF
>NA|NA|TRBJ1-1|TRBV2
TGTGCCAGCAGTGAAGCGGATGCGGTGAACACTGAAGCTTTCTTT
CASSEADAVNTEAFF
>NA|TRBD1|TRBJ1-3|TRBV7-2
TGTGCCAGCAGCCGTAATGGACAGGGGGCGTCTGGAAACACCATATATTTT
CASSRNGQGASGNTIYF
>once|TRBD1|TRBJ1-1|TRBV18
TGTGCCAGCTCACTCCGGACAGGGATTCGGACTGAAGCTTTCTTT
CASSLRTGIRTEAFF
>NA|NA|TRBJ1-4|TRBV7-2
TGTGCCAGCAGCTTAGATGCGCGTGAAAAACTGTTTTTT
CASSLDAREKLFF
>NA|NA|TRBJ1-5|TRBV5-6
TGTGCCAGCAGCTTGGGACAGAGCAATCAGCCCCAGCATTTT
CASSLGQSNQPQHF
>NA|TRBD2|TRBJ2-5|TRBV5-1
TGCGCCAGCAGCGAAGCGGGATGGGAGACCCAGTACTTC
CASSEAGWETQYF
>once|TRBD2|TRBJ2-2|TRBV5-1
TGCGCCAGCAGCTCTAGCGGGGAAGGGGAGCTGTTTTTT
CASSSSGEGELFF
>NA|NA|TRBJ1-2|TRBV7-2
TGTGCCAGCAGCTTAATCCCAGGGGACTATGGCTACACCTTC
CASSLIPGDYGYTF
>NA|NA|TRBJ2-5|TRBV19
TGTGCCACCGCTGGGGGGGAGACCCAGTACTTC
CATAGGETQYF
>NA|TRBD1|TRBJ1-1|TRBV5-4
TGTGCCAGCAGCTTGGGGGACAGGGTAGGAGCTTTCTTT
CASSLGDRVGAFF
>few|TRBD1|TRBJ2-3|TRBV6-6
TGTGCCAGCAGTTCAGGACAGGGGTCGCAGTATTTT
CASSSGQGSQYF
>NA|NA|TRBJ1-1|TRBV6-5
TGTGCCAGCAGTTACTCGGGTGGAGGCAGCACTGAAGCTTTCTTT
CASSYSGGGSTEAFF
>few|NA|TRBJ1-1|TRBV5-1
TGCGCCAGCAGCTTGGAAGGGGGGAACACTGAAGCTTTCTTT
CASSLEGGNTEAFF
>NA|NA|TRBJ2-5|TRBV5-4
TGTGCCAGCAGCCCCCTGACGGGGCAGGGGGAGACCCAGTACTTC
CASSPLTGQGETQYF
>NA|NA|TRBJ1-6|TRBV5-5
TGTGCCAGCAACCTCGGGGGCTCCTATAATTCACCCCTCCACTTT
CASNLGGSYNSPLHF
>NA|TRBD1|TRBJ2-1|TRBV5-1
TGCGCCAGCAGCCGACAGGGCGGTAATGAGCAGTTCTTC
CASSRQGGNEQFF